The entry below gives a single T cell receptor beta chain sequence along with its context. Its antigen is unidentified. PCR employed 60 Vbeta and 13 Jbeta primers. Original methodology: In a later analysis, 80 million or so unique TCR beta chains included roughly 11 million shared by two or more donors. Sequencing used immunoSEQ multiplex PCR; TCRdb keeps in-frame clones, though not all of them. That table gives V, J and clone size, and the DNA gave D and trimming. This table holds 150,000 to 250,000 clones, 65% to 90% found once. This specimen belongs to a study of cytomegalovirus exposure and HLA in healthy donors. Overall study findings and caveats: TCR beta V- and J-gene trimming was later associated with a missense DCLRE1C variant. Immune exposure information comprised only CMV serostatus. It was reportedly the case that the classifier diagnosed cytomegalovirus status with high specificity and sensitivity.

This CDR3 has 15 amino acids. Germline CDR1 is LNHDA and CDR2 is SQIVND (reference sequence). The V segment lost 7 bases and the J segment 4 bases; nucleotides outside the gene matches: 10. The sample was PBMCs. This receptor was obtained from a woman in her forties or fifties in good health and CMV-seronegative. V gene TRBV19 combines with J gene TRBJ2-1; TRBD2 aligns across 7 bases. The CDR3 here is CASNSWGGEYNEQFF. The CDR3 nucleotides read TGTGCCAGTAACTCGTGGGGGGGAGAATACAATGAGCAGTTCTTC.